This passage covers 14 T cell receptor beta chains from one sample sequenced in a study of shared clonotypes between healthy human individuals. Assay: immunoSEQ multiplex PCR; the TCRdb copy retains only in-frame clones and omits some. The table has about 2.4 million clones, roughly 93% seen once. What was sequenced was naive CD4+ T cells from PBMCs. Indicated subset: CD45RA+ positively selected. The receptor set was obtained from a man between 18 and 29 years old in good health. Some clones in this sample may be carry-over from other donors' samples.

The chain has TRBV5-1 and TRBJ2-5; D call uncertain. The CDR3 has 15 residues. Germline V gene lookup returns CDR1 SGHRS and CDR2 YFSETQ. Trimming shortened V by 4 bases and J by 5 bases, and 18 bases separated the two germline ends. The CDR3 sequence is CASSPTPLEVETQYF. The CDR3 DNA is TGCGCCAGCAGCCCGACCCCGCTGGAAGTCGAGACCCAGTACTTC.

This clone was observed a handful of times. The genes are TRBV12-2 and TRBJ1-1; the table's D call, TRBD1, has no DNA check behind it. TRBV12-2 counts as a pseudogene. This CDR3 region has 14 residues. CDR3 region: CASRWALSNTEAFF. DNA of the CDR3: TGTGCAAGTCGCTGGGCTTTATCGAACACTGAAGCTTTCTTT.

The genes are TRBV6-5 and TRBJ2-2; 9 bases agree with TRBD1. The CDR3 is 14 amino acids. After removal of 7 bases from V and 7 bases from J, the junction contained 7 bases not matched to a gene. Germline V gene lookup returns CDR1 MNHEY and CDR2 SVGAGI. DNA of the CDR3: TGTGCCAGCATGTGGACAGGGGCTTTCGGGGAGCTGTTTTTT. Protein product: CASMWTGAFGELFF.

The V call is TRBV10-1, the J call TRBJ2-1, with 12 bases that match TRBD2. With V trimmed by 3 bases and J by 7 bases, 4 bases remained unmatched. CDR1 and CDR2 from the germline V gene are WNHNN and SYGVQD (reference sequence). The CDR3 totals 15 residues. CDR3 sequence (DNA): TGCGCCAGCAGTGATTCTAGCGGGAGGGGAAATGAGCAGTTCTTC. Protein product: CASSDSSGRGNEQFF.

The chain combines TRBV28 with TRBJ2-1, with TRBD2 as a possible D gene (5 bases). Germline V gene data show CDR1 as MDHEN and CDR2 as SYDVKM. There are 12 residues in the CDR3. The CDR3 here is CGTGELENEQFF. The DNA for the CDR3 is TGTGGCACCGGGGAACTGGAGAATGAGCAGTTCTTC.

V and J are TRBV5-6 and TRBJ1-1; D uncertain. Germline V gives CDR1 SGHDT, CDR2 YYEEEE. V gave up 2 bases and J gave up 4 bases, with 18 bases separating them. This CDR3 spans 16 amino acids. In DNA form, the CDR3 reads TGTGCCAGCAGCTTAAGAGTTATCAGGACGAGCACTGAAGCTTTCTTT. Its protein is CASSLRVIRTSTEAFF.

The chain couples TRBV28 to TRBJ2-1; TRBD2 matches 11 bases. CDR1 is MDHEN, CDR2 SYDVKM, per germline. The CDR3 loop spans 14 amino acids. V was pared by 7 bases and J by 8 bases, with 7 bases of the junction left unmatched. The CDR3 DNA follows: TGTGCCAGCAAGATAGCGGGAGGGCGGGATGAGCAGTTCTTC. It is translated as CASKIAGGRDEQFF.

This chain joins TRBV5-6 and TRBJ1-1; 7 bases align to TRBD1. The ends lost 4 bases at V and 5 bases at J; junction bases unmatched: 8. The CDR3 extends over 14 amino acids. Germline values: CDR1 SGHDT, CDR2 YYEEEE. CDR3 in DNA: TGTGCCAGCAGCCCGGCCAGGGGGGGGACTGAAGCTTTCTTT. Protein: CASSPARGGTEAFF.

V and J are TRBV27 and TRBJ1-1; perhaps TRBD1 as D (6 bases). The CDR3 runs to 15 residues. The germline CDR1 and CDR2 sequences are MNHEY and SMNVEV (reference sequence). V was shortened by 7 bases and J by 1 base, with 16 bases between the two germline ends. CDR3 sequence (DNA): TGTGCCAGCAAACCCGCGGGGGCACAGAACACTGAAGCTTTCTTT. Amino acids: CASKPAGAQNTEAFF.

The chain joins TRBV7-8 to TRBJ2-7; D ambiguous. Trimming removed 5 bases from V and 2 bases from J, with 13 bases in between. From germline, CDR1 is SGHVS and CDR2 FQNEAQ. This CDR3 is built from 14 residues. The CDR3 loop reads CASSTRTLPYEQYF. CDR3 in DNA: TGTGCCAGCAGCACGAGGACCCTGCCCTACGAGCAGTACTTC.

The chain recombines TRBV15 with TRBJ2-4; D ambiguous. This CDR3 spans 13 amino acids. CDR1 and CDR2 (germline): LNHNV, YYDKDF (reference sequence). The germline V and J ends were trimmed by 0 bases and 6 bases, with 6 bases remaining between them. CDR3 sequence reads: CATSRDTINIQYF. The CDR3 nucleotides are TGTGCCACCAGCAGAGATACTATAAACATTCAGTACTTC.

V is TRBV30 and J is TRBJ2-3, with D hard to call. The CDR3 spans 11 residues. CDR1 is GTSNPN, CDR2 SVGIG, per germline (reference sequence). V lost 2 bases to trimming and J lost 6 bases, with 6 bases between them. The chain's CDR3 is CAWSWVDTQYF. In nucleotides, the CDR3 is TGTGCCTGGAGTTGGGTTGATACGCAGTATTTT. The full variable domain, in which reference TRBV30 and TRBJ2-3 provide the parts outside the CDR3, is SQTIHQWPATLVQPVGSPLSLECTVEGTSNPNLYWYRQAAGRGLQLLFYSVGIGQISSEVPQNLSASRPQDRQFILSSKKLLLSDSGFYLCAWSWVDTQYFGPGTRLTVL.

The chain employs TRBV7-9 and TRBJ1-1; D is perhaps TRBD1 (6 bases). Germline V CDR1 and CDR2: SEHNR, FQNEAQ (reference sequence). The ends were cut back, 5 bases at V and 5 bases at J, with 24 bases in the middle. CDR3 length: 17 amino acids. The CDR3 sequence: CASSVTGLRVGRTEAFF. Here the CDR3 DNA reads TGTGCCAGCAGCGTTACAGGGTTAAGGGTGGGACGGACTGAAGCTTTCTTT.

The rearrangement links TRBV11-2 to TRBJ2-7, with D unresolved. CDR3 length: 13 residues. Trimming cost V 5 bases and J 5 bases, with 13 bases left between them. CDR1 is SGHAT, CDR2 FQNNGV, per germline. The CDR3 bases are TGTGCCAGCAGCCTCGTCGGGCGCCACGAGCAGTACTTC. Encoded protein: CASSLVGRHEQYF.